Listed below are T cell receptor beta chains from one sample, sequenced in a study of Graves' ophthalmopathy and Graves' hyperthyroidism. TCRdb reprocessed the multiplex PCR reads via MiXCR and lists one record per CDR3 protein. The sample shows more than 550,000 distinct CDR3 sequences, 35% to 45% of them seen only once. Specimen: peripheral blood. These receptors all stem from an adult man with Graves' ophthalmopathy. Each CDR3 is given with its conserved first and last residue. The order of the fields is D gene, J gene, V gene, clone size, CDR3 protein, CDR3 DNA. The D gene is left open where the match is weak. Some rows mark clone size as missing; the rest say once, few, many or name a class of expanded clone.

.,TRBJ1-3,TRBV20-1,many,CSARDQGRFGNTIYF,TGCAGTGCTAGAGATCAGGGCAGGTTTGGAAACACCATATATTTT
TRBD2,TRBJ2-5,TRBV20-1,many,CSARAGRGGETQYF,TGCAGTGCTAGAGCGGGACGGGGGGGAGAGACCCAGTACTTC
.,TRBJ2-2,TRBV6-5,.,CASSSTRPSRPRELFF,TGTGCCAGCAGTTCCACCCGGCCAAGCAGGCCCAGGGAGCTGTTTTTT
TRBD1,TRBJ2-5,TRBV7-9,many,CASSPRRQGWVETQYF,TGTGCCAGCAGCCCAAGAAGACAGGGTTGGGTAGAGACCCAGTACTTC
TRBD2,TRBJ2-7,TRBV4-1,few,CASSQGREAGYEQYF,TGCGCCAGCAGCCAAGGCCGGGAAGCGGGGTACGAGCAGTACTTC
.,TRBJ2-7,TRBV29-1,.,CSVVDGGYEQYF,TGCAGCGTTGTGGACGGGGGCTACGAGCAGTACTTC
.,TRBJ1-3,TRBV7-8,many,CASSLAPGEAGNTIYF,TGTGCCAGCAGCTTAGCCCCAGGGGAGGCTGGAAACACCATATATTTT
TRBD1,TRBJ1-4,TRBV29-1,.,CSVGEGPTGAQFF,TGCAGCGTTGGGGAAGGGCCAACAGGGGCGCAGTTTTTT
TRBD1,TRBJ2-4,TRBV7-9,.,CASSFGQGSIQYF,TGTGCCAGCAGTTTTGGACAGGGTAGCATTCAGTACTTC
TRBD1,TRBJ1-4,TRBV14,.,CASSQGAGGCEKLFF,TGTGCCAGCAGCCAGGGTGCAGGGGGTTGTGAAAAACTGTTTTTT
.,TRBJ2-5,TRBV7-3,few,CASSPSGQNQETQYF,TGTGCCAGCAGCCCCTCCGGACAGAATCAAGAGACCCAGTACTTC
.,TRBJ1-1,TRBV9,.,CASSGTVGAAFF,TGTGCCAGCAGCGGGACGGTGGGGGCGGCTTTCTTT
TRBD2,TRBJ2-7,TRBV4-1,many,CASSQGLAREQYF,TGCGCCAGCAGCCAAGGACTAGCGCGCGAGCAGTACTTC
.,TRBJ1-5,TRBV7-2,many,CASSLKGNGQPQHF,TGTGCCAGCAGCTTAAAAGGGAATGGTCAGCCCCAGCATTTT
.,TRBJ1-2,TRBV12-3/TRBV12-4,once,CASSLESRGITF,TGTGCCAGCAGTTTGGAGTCGAGGGGGATCACCTTC
.,TRBJ2-2,TRBV5-6,.,CASSTQTVTGELFF,TGTGCCAGCAGCACCCAGACAGTTACCGGGGAGCTGTTTTTT
TRBD1,TRBJ1-1,TRBV24-1,many,CATRPGQGLNTEAFF,TGTGCCACCAGGCCGGGACAGGGATTGAACACTGAAGCTTTCTTT
TRBD1,TRBJ2-5,TRBV25-1,.,CASSAIRDSEESQYF,TGTGCCAGCAGTGCGATTAGGGACAGTGAAGAGAGCCAGTACTTC
TRBD1,TRBJ2-5,TRBV12-5,many,CASVRQGLEETQYF,TGTGCTAGTGTTCGACAGGGGCTGGAAGAGACCCAGTACTTC
TRBD1,TRBJ2-2,TRBV6-5,.,CASRKPGQGWAGELFF,TGTGCCAGCAGGAAACCGGGACAGGGGTGGGCCGGGGAGCTGTTTTTT
.,TRBJ1-5,TRBV24-1,once,CAWSGGRQGPQHF,TGTGCCTGGAGCGGGGGACGCCAGGGGCCCCAGCATTTT
TRBD1,TRBJ1-1,TRBV5-1,.,CASSTTGTGIEAFF,TGCGCCAGCAGCACTACCGGGACAGGAATTGAAGCTTTCTTT
.,TRBJ1-5,TRBV19,few,CASSQGGVRSNQPQHF,TGTGCCAGCAGCCAAGGGGGGGTCAGAAGCAATCAGCCCCAGCATTTT
TRBD1,TRBJ2-7,TRBV20-1,.,CSARWDRDNEQYF,TGCAGTGCTAGATGGGACAGGGACAACGAGCAGTACTTC
.,TRBJ1-2,TRBV9,.,CASSGRSGYGYTF,TGTGCCAGCAGCGGACGGAGTGGTTATGGCTACACCTTC
.,TRBJ1-4,TRBV20-1,.,CSATQGEEKLFF,TGCAGTGCGACTCAAGGGGAGGAAAAACTGTTTTTT
.,TRBJ2-7,TRBV18,few,CASSPAPNEQYF,TGTGCCAGCTCACCTGCCCCGAACGAGCAGTACTTC
.,TRBJ2-6,TRBV12-3/TRBV12-4,many,CASTTPGAETGANVLTF,TGTGCCAGCACCACCCCGGGGGCAGAAACTGGGGCCAACGTCCTGACTTTC
.,TRBJ1-5,TRBV11-2,many,CASSLGLYQPQHF,TGTGCCAGCAGCTTAGGCCTATACCAGCCCCAGCATTTT
.,TRBJ2-3,TRBV10-3,many,CAISERLPPDTQYF,TGTGCCATCAGTGAGCGACTCCCGCCAGATACGCAGTATTTT
.,TRBJ2-7,TRBV18,few,CASSPRGATSYEQYF,TGTGCCAGCTCACCACGGGGGGCAACCTCCTACGAGCAGTACTTC
.,TRBJ1-4,TRBV25-1,.,CASSLTSGAGEKLFF,TGTGCCAGCAGCTTAACTAGCGGGGCGGGTGAAAAACTGTTTTTT
TRBD1,TRBJ2-3,TRBV5-1,.,CASSLAGTGTDTQYF,TGCGCCAGCAGCTTGGCCGGGACAGGGACAGATACGCAGTATTTT